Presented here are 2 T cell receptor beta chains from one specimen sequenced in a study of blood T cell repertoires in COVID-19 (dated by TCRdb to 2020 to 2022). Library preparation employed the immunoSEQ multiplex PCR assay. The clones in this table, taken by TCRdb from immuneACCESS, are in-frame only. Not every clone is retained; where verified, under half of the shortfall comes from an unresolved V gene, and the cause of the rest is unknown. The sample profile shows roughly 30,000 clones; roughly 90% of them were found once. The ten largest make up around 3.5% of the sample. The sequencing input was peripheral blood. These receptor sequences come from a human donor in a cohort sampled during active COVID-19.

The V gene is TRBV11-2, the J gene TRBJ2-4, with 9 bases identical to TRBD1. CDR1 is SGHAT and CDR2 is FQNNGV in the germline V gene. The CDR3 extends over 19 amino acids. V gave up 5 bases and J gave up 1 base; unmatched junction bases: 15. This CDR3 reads CASSTLRDRAGRAKNIQYF. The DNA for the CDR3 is TGTGCCAGCAGCACTCTCCGGGACAGGGCCGGTCGGGCCAAAAACATTCAGTACTTC.

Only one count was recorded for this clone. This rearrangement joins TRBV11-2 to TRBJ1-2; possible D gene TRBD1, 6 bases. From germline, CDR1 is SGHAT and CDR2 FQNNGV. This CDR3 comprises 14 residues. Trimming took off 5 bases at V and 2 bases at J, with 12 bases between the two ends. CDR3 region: CASSPLTGNYGYTF. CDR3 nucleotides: TGTGCCAGCAGCCCCCTCACAGGGAACTATGGCTACACCTTC.